Ten or more counts support the clone carrying this T cell receptor beta chain. Its antigen is as yet unknown. The TCR cDNA carried a universal primer site and UMIs from 5'RACE template switching. TCRdb passed the 5' RACE reads through MiXCR, listing each CDR3 protein once. In the table there are 110,000 or so distinct CDR3 sequences, 7.2% of which are singletons. The germline gives CDR1 DFQATT, CDR2 SNEGSKA (reference sequence). V lost 6 bases to trimming and J lost 0 bases, with 12 bases between them. The CDR3 runs to 14 residues. The data stem from a study of T cells after yellow fever vaccination. Points from the study as a whole: Highly abundant clonotypes carried over from the bulk population could end up in FACS-sorted repertoires as contaminants. Boosting was followed by the reappearance of most primary-vaccination clones (approximately 95% CD4, 88% CD8).

This clonotype was obtained from a man aged 18 to 30 who received the YFV17D yellow fever vaccine. The material was CD4+ T cells sorted from PBMCs, obtained more than 40 days after the first yellow fever vaccination. The chain employs TRBV20-1 and TRBJ1-3; D is uncertain. The CDR3 region is CSAPSGSSGNTIYF. CDR3 sequence (DNA): TGCAGTGCGCCGTCGGGGTCCTCTGGAAACACCATATATTTT.